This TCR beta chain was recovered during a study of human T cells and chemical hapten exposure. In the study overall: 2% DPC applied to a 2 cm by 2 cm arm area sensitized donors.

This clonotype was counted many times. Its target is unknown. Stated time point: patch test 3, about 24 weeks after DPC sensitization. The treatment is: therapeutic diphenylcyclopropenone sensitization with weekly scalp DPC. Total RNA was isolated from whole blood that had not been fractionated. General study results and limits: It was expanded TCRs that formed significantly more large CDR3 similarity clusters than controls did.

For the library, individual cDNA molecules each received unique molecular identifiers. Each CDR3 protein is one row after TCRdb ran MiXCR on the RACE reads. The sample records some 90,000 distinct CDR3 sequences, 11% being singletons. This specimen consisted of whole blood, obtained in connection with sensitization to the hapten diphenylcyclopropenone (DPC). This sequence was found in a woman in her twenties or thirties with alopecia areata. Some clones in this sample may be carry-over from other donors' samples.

The CDR3 DNA follows: TGTGCCACCAGTGACCCCAGACTAGCGTCTAGCACAGATACGCAGTATTTT. It translates to CATSDPRLASSTDTQYF. The J gene is TRBJ2-3, the V gene TRBV24-1; TRBD2 matches at 8 bases. CDR3 length equals 17 residues. V was clipped by 4 bases and J by 0 bases; unmatched bases: 8. Germline V gives CDR1 KGHDR, CDR2 SFDVKD.